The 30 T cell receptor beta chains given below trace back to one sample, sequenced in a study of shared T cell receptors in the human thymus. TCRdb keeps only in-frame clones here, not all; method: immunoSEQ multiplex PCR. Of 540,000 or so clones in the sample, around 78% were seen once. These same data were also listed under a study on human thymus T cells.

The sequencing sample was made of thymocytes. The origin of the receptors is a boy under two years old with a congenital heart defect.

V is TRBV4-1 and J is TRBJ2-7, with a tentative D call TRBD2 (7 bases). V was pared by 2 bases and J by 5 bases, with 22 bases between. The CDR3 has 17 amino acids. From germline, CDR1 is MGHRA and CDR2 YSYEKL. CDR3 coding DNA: TGCGCCAGCAGCCAAATAAAGGGGCCGACGGGGGGCCACGAGCAGTACTTC. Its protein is CASSQIKGPTGGHEQYF.

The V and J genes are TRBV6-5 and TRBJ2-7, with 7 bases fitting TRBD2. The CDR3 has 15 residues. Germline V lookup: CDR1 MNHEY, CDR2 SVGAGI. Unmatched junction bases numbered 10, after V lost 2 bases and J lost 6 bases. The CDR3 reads CASSYGRGSWLEQYF. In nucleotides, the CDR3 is TGTGCCAGCAGTTACGGTCGCGGGAGCTGGCTCGAGCAGTACTTC.

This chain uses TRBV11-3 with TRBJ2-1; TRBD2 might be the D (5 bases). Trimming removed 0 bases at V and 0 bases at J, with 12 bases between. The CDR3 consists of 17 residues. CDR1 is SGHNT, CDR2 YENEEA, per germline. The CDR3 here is CASSLEMAGVSYNEQFF. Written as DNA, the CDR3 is TGTGCCAGCAGCTTAGAAATGGCGGGCGTCTCCTACAATGAGCAGTTCTTC.

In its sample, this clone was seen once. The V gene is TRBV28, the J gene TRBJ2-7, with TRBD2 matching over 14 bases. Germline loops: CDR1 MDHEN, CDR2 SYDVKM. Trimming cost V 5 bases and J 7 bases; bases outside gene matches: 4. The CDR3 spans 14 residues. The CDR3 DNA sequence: TGTGCCAGCAGTGGGACTAGCGGGAGTAATGAGCAGTACTTC. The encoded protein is CASSGTSGSNEQYF.

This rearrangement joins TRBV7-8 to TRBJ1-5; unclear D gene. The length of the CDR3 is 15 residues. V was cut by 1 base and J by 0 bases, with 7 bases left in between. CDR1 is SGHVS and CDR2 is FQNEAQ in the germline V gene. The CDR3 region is CASSLGGYSNQPQHF. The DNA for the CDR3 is TGTGCCAGCAGCTTAGGAGGATATAGCAATCAGCCCCAGCATTTT.

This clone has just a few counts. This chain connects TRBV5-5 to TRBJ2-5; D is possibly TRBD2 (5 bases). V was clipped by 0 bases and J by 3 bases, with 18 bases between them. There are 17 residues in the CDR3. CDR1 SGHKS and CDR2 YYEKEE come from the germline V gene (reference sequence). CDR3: CASSLGLAPLPEETQYF. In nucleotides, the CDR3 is TGTGCCAGCAGCTTGGGGCTAGCCCCTTTACCCGAAGAGACCCAGTACTTC.

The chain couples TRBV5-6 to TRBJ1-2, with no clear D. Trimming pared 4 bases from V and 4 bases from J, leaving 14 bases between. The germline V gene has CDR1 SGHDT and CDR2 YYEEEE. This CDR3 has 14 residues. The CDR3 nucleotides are TGTGCCAGCAGCCCACGACTCGGCCGCTATGGCTACACCTTC. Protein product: CASSPRLGRYGYTF.

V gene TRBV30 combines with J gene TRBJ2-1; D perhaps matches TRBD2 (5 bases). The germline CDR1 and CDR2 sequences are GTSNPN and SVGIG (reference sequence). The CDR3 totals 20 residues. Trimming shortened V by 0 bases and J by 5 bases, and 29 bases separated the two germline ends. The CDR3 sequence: CAWSVPGILGVIVGDNEQFF. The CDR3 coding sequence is TGTGCCTGGAGTGTTCCCGGAATACTAGGAGTAATTGTAGGCGACAATGAGCAGTTCTTC.

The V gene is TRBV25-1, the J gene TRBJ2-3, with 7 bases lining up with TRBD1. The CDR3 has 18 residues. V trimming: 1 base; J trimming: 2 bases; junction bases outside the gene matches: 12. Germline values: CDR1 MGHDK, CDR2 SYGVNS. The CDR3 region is CASSECSGGGQDTDTQYF. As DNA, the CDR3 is TGTGCCAGCAGTGAATGTAGTGGAGGAGGACAGGACACAGATACGCAGTATTTT.

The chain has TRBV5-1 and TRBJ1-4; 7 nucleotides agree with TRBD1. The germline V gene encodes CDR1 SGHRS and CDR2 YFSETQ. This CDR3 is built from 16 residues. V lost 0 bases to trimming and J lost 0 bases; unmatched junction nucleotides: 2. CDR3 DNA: TGCGCCAGCAGCTTGGAGGGGGCATCAACTAATGAAAAACTGTTTTTT. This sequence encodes CASSLEGASTNEKLFF.

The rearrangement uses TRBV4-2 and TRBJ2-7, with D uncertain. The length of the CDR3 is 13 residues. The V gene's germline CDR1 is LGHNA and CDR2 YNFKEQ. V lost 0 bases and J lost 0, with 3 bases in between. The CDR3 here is CASSQDNSYEQYF. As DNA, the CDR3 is TGTGCCAGCAGCCAAGATAACTCCTACGAGCAGTACTTC.

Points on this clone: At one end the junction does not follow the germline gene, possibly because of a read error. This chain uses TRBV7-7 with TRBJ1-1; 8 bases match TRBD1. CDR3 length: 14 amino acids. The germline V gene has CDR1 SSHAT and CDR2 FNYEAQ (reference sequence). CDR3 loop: CASSPLTGGTEAFF. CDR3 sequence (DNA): TGTGCTAGCAGCCCTCTTACAGGGGGCACTGAAGCTTTCTTT. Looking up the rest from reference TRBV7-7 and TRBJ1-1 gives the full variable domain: GAGVSQSPRYKVTKRGQDVTLRCDPISSHATLYWYQQALGQGPEFLTYFNYEAQPDKSGLPSDRFSAERPEGSISTLTIQRTEQRDSAMYRCASSPLTGGTEAFFGQGTRLTVV.

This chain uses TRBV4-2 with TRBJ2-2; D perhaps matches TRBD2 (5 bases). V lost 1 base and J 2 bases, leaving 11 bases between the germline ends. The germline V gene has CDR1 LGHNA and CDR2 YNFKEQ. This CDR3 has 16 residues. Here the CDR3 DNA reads TGTGCCAGCAGCCAAGGGACGCGGGTAAACACCGGGGAGCTGTTTTTT. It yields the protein CASSQGTRVNTGELFF.

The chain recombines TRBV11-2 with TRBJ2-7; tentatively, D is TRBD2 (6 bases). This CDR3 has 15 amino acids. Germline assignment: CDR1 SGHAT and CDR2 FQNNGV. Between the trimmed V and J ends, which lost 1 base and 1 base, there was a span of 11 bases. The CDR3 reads CASSLAGEGSYEQYF. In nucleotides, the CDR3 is TGTGCCAGCAGCTTAGCGGGAGAGGGATCCTACGAGCAGTACTTC.

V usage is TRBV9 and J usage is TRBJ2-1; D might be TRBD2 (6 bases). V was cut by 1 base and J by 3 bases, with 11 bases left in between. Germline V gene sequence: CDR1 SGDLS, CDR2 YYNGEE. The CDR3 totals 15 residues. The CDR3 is CASSVKGLYYNEQFF. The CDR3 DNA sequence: TGTGCCAGCAGCGTAAAGGGACTTTACTACAATGAGCAGTTCTTC.

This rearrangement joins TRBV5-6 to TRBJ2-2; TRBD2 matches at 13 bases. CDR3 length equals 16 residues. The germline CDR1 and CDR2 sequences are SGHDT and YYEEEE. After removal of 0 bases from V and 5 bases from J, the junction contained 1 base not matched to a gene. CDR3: CASSLELAGGTGELFF. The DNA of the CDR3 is TGTGCCAGCAGCTTGGAACTAGCGGGAGGGACCGGGGAGCTGTTTTTT. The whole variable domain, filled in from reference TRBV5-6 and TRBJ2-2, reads DAGVTQSPTHLIKTRGQQVTLRCSPKSGHDTVSWYQQALGQGPQFIFQYYEEEERQRGNFPDRFSGHQFPNYSSELNVNALLLGDSALYLCASSLELAGGTGELFFGEGSRLTVL.

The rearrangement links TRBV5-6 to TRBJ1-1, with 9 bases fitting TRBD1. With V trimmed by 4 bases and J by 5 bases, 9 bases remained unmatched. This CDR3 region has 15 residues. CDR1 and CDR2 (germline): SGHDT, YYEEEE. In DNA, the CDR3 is TGTGCCAGCAGCCCGCTACGACAGGGGGGAACTGAAGCTTTCTTT. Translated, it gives CASSPLRQGGTEAFF. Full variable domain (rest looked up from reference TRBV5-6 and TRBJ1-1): DAGVTQSPTHLIKTRGQQVTLRCSPKSGHDTVSWYQQALGQGPQFIFQYYEEEERQRGNFPDRFSGHQFPNYSSELNVNALLLGDSALYLCASSPLRQGGTEAFFGQGTRLTVV.

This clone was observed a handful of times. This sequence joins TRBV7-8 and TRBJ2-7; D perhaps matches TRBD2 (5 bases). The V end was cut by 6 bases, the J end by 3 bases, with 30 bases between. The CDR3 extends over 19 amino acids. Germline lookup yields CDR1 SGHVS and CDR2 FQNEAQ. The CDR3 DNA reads TGTGCCAGCAGGCCTAATCGCGGCCCCAAGCCAGAGGACTGCTACGAGCAGTACTTC. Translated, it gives CASRPNRGPKPEDCYEQYF.

CDR3 protein: CSVGLSKRSEKGGEKLFF. DNA for the CDR3: TGCAGCGTTGGTCTCTCCAAACGGTCGGAGAAAGGAGGTGAAAAACTGTTTTTT. This chain joins TRBV29-1 and TRBJ1-4; no definite D call. The CDR3 has 18 amino acids. V lost 4 bases and J lost 7, with 28 bases in between. Germline V gene sequence: CDR1 SQVTM, CDR2 ANQGSEA.

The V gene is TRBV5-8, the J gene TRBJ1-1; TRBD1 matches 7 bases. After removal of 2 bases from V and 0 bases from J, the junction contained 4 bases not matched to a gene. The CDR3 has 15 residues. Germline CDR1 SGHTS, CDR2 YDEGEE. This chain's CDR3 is CASSFHRGMNTEAFF. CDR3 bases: TGTGCCAGCAGCTTCCACAGGGGCATGAACACTGAAGCTTTCTTT.

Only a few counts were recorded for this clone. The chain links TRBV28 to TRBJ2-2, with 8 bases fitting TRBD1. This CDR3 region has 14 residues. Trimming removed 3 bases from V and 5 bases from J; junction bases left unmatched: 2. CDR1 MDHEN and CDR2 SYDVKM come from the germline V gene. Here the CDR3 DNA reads TGTGCCAGCAGTTTCCGGACAGGGACCGGGGAGCTGTTTTTT. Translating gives CASSFRTGTGELFF.

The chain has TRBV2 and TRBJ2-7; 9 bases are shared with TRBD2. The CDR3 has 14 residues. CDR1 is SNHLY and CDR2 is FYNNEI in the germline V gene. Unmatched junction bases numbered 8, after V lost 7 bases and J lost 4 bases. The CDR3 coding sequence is TGTGCCAGCATGGGGAGCGGGGGGAGTTACGAGCAGTACTTC. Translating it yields CASMGSGGSYEQYF.

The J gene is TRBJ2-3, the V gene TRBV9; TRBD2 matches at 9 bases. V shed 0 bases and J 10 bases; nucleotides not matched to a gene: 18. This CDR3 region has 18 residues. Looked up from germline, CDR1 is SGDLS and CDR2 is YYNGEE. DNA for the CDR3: TGTGCCAGCAGCGTAGGCACGGGCGGGAGGGATTTGGTACCTGCGCAGTATTTT. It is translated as CASSVGTGGRDLVPAQYF.

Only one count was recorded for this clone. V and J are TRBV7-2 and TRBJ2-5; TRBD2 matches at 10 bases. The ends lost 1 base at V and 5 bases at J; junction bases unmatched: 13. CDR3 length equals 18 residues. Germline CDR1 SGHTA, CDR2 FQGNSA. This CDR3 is CASSLVPSGSRGRETQYF. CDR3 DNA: TGTGCCAGCAGCTTAGTCCCTAGCGGGAGCCGCGGGAGGGAGACCCAGTACTTC.

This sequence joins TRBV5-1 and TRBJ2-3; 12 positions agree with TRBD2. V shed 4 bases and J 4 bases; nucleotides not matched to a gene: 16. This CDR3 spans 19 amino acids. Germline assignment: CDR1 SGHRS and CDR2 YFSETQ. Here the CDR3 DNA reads TGCGCCAGCAGCCCCGTCCCAAGTAGACTAGCGGGAGTACCAGATACGCAGTATTTT. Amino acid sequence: CASSPVPSRLAGVPDTQYF. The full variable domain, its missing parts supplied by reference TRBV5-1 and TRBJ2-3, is KAGVTQTPRYLIKTRGQQVTLSCSPISGHRSVSWYQQTPGQGLQFLFEYFSETQRNKGNFPGRFSGRQFSNSRSEMNVSTLELGDSALYLCASSPVPSRLAGVPDTQYFGPGTRLTVL.

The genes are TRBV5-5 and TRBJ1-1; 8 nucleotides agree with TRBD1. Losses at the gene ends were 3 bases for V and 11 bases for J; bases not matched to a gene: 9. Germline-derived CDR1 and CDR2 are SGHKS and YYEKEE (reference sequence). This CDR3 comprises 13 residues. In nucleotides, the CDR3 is TGTGCCAGCAGCTCGGGACAGGTAGAAGGGGCTTTCTTT. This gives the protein CASSSGQVEGAFF.

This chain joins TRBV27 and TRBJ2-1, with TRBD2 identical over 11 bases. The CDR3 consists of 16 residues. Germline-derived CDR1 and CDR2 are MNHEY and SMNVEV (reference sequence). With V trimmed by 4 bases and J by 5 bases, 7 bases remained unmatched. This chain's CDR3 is CASSSFSGRAHNEQFF. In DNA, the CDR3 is TGTGCCAGCAGTTCCTTTAGCGGGAGGGCCCACAATGAGCAGTTCTTC.

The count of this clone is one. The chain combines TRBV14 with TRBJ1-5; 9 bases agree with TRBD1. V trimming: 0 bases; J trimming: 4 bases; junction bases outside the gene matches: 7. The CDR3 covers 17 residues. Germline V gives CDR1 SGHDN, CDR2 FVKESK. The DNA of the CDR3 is TGTGCCAGCAGCCAAGATCCAGACAGGGGGAAGAATCAGCCCCAGCATTTT. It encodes CASSQDPDRGKNQPQHF.

CDR3 sequence reads: CASSETSGNTIYF. In nucleotides, the CDR3 is TGCGCCAGCAGCGAAACTTCTGGAAACACCATATATTTT. The J gene is TRBJ1-3, the V gene TRBV10-1; D ambiguous. The germline gives CDR1 WNHNN, CDR2 SYGVQD (reference sequence). There are 13 residues in the CDR3. V lost 6 bases and J 1 base, leaving 7 bases between the germline ends.

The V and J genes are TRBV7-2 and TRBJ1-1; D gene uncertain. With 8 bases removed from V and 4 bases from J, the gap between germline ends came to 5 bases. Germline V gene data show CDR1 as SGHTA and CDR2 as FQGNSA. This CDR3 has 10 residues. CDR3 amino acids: CASPSTEAFF. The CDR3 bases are TGTGCCAGCCCTTCCACTGAAGCTTTCTTT.